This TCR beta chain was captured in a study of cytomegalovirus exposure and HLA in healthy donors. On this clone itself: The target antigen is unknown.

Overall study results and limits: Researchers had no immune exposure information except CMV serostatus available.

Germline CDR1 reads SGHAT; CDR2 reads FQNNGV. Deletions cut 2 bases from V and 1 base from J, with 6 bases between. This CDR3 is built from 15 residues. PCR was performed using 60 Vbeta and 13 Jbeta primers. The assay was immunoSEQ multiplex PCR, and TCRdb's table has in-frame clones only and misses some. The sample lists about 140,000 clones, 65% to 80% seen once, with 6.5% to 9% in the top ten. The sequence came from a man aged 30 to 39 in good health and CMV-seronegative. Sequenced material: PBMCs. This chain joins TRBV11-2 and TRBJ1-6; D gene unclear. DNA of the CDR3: TGTGCCAGCAGCTTACAAAAATCCTATAATTCACCCCTCCACTTT. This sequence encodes CASSLQKSYNSPLHF.